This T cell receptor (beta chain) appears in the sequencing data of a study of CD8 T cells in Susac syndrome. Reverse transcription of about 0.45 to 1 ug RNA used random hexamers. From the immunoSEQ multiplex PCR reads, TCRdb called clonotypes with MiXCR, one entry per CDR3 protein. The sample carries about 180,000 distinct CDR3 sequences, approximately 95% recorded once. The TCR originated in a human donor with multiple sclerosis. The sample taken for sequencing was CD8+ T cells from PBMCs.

The CDR3 bases are TGTGCCAGCAGGTCCGGGGACTTCCCCTCGGACACAGATACGCAGTATTTT. Its translation: CASRSGDFPSDTDTQYF. The V call is TRBV12-3 or TRBV12-4, the J call TRBJ2-3, with D perhaps matching TRBD2 (6 bases). V was shortened by 6 bases and J by 2 bases, with 21 bases between the two germline ends. CDR3 size: 17 residues.